This T cell receptor (beta chain) comes out of a study of post-analysis software for immune sequencing data. The study, taken as a whole, reports: Patients had higher frequencies than controls of about 5 TRBV segments, including TRBV5-6, TRBV5-1 and TRBV20-1.

V was clipped by 0 bases and J by 10 bases, with 13 bases between them. The germline CDR1 and CDR2 sequences are LGHDT and YNNKEL (reference sequence). The CDR3 sequence is 14 residues long. Researchers reported that TCR beta cDNA libraries carried unique molecular identifiers. The T cell input of about 1 to 10 million gave about half a million cDNA molecules. TCRdb itself ran the PCR reads through MiXCR, one entry per CDR3 protein. Of about 460,000 distinct CDR3 sequences in the sample, nearly 45% were seen once. This clonotype was seen more than once but under ten times. As yet, its antigen is unknown.

What was sequenced was blood. This clonotype originated in a girl between 5 and 17 years old with multiple sclerosis. The chain uses TRBV3-1 and TRBJ2-1; the D gene is possibly TRBD1 (6 bases). The CDR3 region is CASSQDQGHLEQFF. CDR3 sequence (DNA): TGTGCCAGCAGCCAAGATCAGGGACACCTCGAGCAGTTCTTC.